These 4 T cell receptor beta chains came from one sample sequenced in a study of human T cells and chemical hapten exposure. Time point of the sample: patch test 1, 2 weeks after DPC sensitization. Treatment defined: therapeutic diphenylcyclopropenone sensitization with weekly scalp DPC. One entry per CDR3 protein results from TCRdb running MiXCR on the RACE reads. The table records 80,000 or so distinct CDR3 sequences, around 11% of them present only once. The starting material was whole blood, obtained in connection with sensitization to the hapten diphenylcyclopropenone (DPC). The receptors originated from a woman aged 45-60 years with alopecia areata. Some clones in this sample may be carry-over from other donors' samples.

The rearrangement joins TRBV11-2 to TRBJ2-1, with unresolved D. V was pared by 3 bases and J by 5 bases, with 14 bases between. CDR1 and CDR2 (germline): SGHAT, FQNNGV. The CDR3 runs 15 residues. The CDR3 here is CASSFGPSGNNEQFF. The CDR3 DNA is TGTGCCAGCAGCTTCGGCCCCTCCGGCAACAATGAGCAGTTCTTC.

This clonotype occurred many times. The J gene is TRBJ1-2, the V gene TRBV30; D unclear. From germline, CDR1 is GTSNPN and CDR2 SVGIG (reference sequence). The CDR3 is 13 residues long. The CDR3, as DNA: TGTGCTCTAGTTGGACGGGGTCACTATGGCTACACCTTC. Encoded protein: CALVGRGHYGYTF.

The chain uses TRBV19 and TRBJ1-5; D is unclear. The CDR3 sequence is 12 residues long. Germline loops: CDR1 LNHDA, CDR2 SQIVND (reference sequence). With 3 bases removed from V and 5 bases from J, the gap between germline ends came to 5 bases. The CDR3 region has the DNA TGTGCCAGTAGTATTGGCCATCAGCCCCAGCATTTT. This encodes CASSIGHQPQHF.

This clonotype was recorded at least ten times. This chain connects TRBV28 to TRBJ2-1; D is possibly TRBD1 (6 bases). The germline V and J ends were trimmed by 6 bases and 4 bases, with 19 bases remaining between them. Per germline, CDR1 MDHEN and CDR2 SYDVKM. The CDR3 is 16 amino acids. The CDR3 DNA sequence: TGTGCCAGCAGGATCGGGGCTGGGGGCAAATACAATGAGCAGTTCTTC. Translated, it gives CASRIGAGGKYNEQFF. The complete variable domain, with remaining parts taken from reference TRBV28 and TRBJ2-1, reads DVKVTQSSRYLVKRTGEKVFLECVQDMDHENMFWYRQDPGLGLRLIYFSYDVKMKEKGDIPEGYSVSREKKERFSLILESASTNQTSMYLCASRIGAGGKYNEQFFGPGTRLTVL.